This T cell receptor (beta chain) was captured in a study of blood T cell repertoires in COVID-19. Using immunoSEQ multiplex PCR, the repertoire was profiled, and TCRdb retains in-frame clones only, with some absent. The sample holds some 95,000 clones, around 90% seen once. Germline-derived CDR1 and CDR2 are SGHNT and YYREEE (reference sequence). The germline V and J ends were trimmed by 0 bases and 4 bases, with 7 bases remaining between them. The CDR3 runs 13 residues. The V and J genes are TRBV5-4 and TRBJ2-5; D is perhaps TRBD1 (6 bases). This clonotype originated in a man in his 70s with acute or convalescent COVID-19. Sequenced sample: peripheral blood. The CDR3 DNA follows: TGTGCCAGCAGCTTGGCAGGGGCAGAGACCCAGTACTTC. As protein: CASSLAGAETQYF.